The clone carrying this T cell receptor (beta chain) has more than one count but fewer than ten. This sample is drawn from a study of response to subunit inactivated influenza vaccine. TCRdb reprocessed the RT-PCR reads via MiXCR and lists one record per CDR3 protein. This sample has hundreds of thousands of distinct CDR3 sequences, with approximately 11% found just once. Germline V gene lookup returns CDR1 SGHTS and CDR2 YDEGEE. The CDR3 totals 10 residues. Trimming removed 8 bases from V and 8 bases from J, with 7 bases in between. These data were also filed under a second study, of T cells expressing NK-cell markers. That work states: UMI-tagged 5'RACE template switching yielded the TCR beta cDNA. It was sorted CD3+CD56-NKG2C+, CD3+CD56+NKG2C- and CD3+CD56+NKG2C+ T cells that provided the TCR beta repertoires. In the group of eight sequenced donors, seven were HCMV-seropositive and one was seronegative. These clonotypes additionally ranked first within the CD3+CD56-NKG2C+ fraction of a handful of donors.

The chain joins TRBV5-8 to TRBJ1-4; D gene unclear. Sequenced here: PBMCs from blood, sampled on the day of vaccination. The TCR comes from a man in his forties or fifties who received an inactivated influenza vaccine. In DNA form, the CDR3 reads TGTGCCAGTCGTAGGGAAAAACTGTTTTTT. Its translation: CASRREKLFF.